This T cell receptor (beta chain) is drawn from a study of blood T cell repertoires in COVID-19. Across the whole study: COVID-19 samples from acute and convalescent phases originated in the United States, Italy and Spain.

Authors' processing steps: Amplification from reference gene primers served as the basis for estimated nucleated cell counts. Sequenced by immunoSEQ multiplex PCR; TCRdb stores in-frame clones only, minus some. The V and J calls and clone size are taken from that table; D and trimming were inferred from the DNA. The sample contains over 85,000 clones, approximately 87% of which appear only once. Germline CDR1 MNHEY, CDR2 SVGAGI. The V and J ends lost 5 bases and 8 bases, in that order; junction bases with no gene match: 10. CDR3 length: 15 residues. V usage is TRBV6-5 and J usage is TRBJ2-1; 9 nucleotides match TRBD1. The sample consisted of peripheral blood. The clonotype originates from a human donor in a cohort sampled during active COVID-19. CDR3 nucleotides: TGTGCCAGCAGTCGCCGGGACAGGGCTTCGGATGAGCAGTTCTTC. Translated, it gives CASSRRDRASDEQFF.